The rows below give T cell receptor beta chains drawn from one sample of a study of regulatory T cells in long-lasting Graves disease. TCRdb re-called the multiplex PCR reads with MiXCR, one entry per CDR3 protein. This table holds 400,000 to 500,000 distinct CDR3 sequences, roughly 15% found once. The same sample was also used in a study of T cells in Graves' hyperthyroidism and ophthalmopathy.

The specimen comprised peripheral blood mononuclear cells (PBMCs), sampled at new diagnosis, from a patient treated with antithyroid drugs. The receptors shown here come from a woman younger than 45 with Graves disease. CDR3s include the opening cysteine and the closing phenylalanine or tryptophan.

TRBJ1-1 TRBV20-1 CSASLETGGSTEAFF
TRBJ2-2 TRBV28 CASSPGTSGSLNTGELFF
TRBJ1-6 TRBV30 CAWSGTRNSPLHF
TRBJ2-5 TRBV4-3 CASSQGTSGSQETQYF
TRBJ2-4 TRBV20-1 CSAPRFGGVKNIQYF
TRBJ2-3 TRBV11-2 CASSLDEADTQYF
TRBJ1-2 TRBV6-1 CASTWDRGSDGYTF
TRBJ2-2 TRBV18 CASSPIGSSNTGELFF
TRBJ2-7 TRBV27 CASSRAQGTSYEQYF
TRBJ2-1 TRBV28 CASGQSLFEQFF
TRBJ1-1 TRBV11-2 CASSQTRTHEAFF
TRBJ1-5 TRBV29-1 CSVEEEEQPQHF
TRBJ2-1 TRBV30 CAWSSRLADNEQFF
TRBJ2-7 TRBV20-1 CSARVAEFSGSYEQYF
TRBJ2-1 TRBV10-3 CVISGWDRAHNEQFF
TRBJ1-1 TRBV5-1 CASSLAVQMNTEAFF
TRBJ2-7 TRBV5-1 CASQPEGQGYEQYF
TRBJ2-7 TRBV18 CASSPRSLLYEQYF
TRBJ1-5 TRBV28 CASRLQGNQPQHF
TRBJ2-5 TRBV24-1 CATSGVGLSGETQYF
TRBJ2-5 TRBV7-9 CASSLEAQYQETQYF
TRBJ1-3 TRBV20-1 CSAGRRQTGNTIYF